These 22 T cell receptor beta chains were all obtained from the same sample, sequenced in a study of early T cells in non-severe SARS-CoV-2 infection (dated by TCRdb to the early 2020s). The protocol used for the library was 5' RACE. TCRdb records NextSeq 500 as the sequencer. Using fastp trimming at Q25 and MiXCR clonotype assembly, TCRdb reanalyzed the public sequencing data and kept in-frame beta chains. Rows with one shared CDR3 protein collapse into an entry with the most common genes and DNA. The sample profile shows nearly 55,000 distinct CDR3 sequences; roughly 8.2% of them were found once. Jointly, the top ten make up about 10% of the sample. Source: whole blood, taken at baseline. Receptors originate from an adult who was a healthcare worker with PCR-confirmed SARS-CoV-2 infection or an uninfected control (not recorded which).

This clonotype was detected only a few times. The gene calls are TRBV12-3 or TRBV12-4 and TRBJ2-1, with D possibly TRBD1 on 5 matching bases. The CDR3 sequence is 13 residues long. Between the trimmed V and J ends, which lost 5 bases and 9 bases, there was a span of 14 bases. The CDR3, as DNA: TGTGCCAGCAGTCCAGGTTCTCAGGGTGAGCAGTTCTTC. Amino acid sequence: CASSPGSQGEQFF.

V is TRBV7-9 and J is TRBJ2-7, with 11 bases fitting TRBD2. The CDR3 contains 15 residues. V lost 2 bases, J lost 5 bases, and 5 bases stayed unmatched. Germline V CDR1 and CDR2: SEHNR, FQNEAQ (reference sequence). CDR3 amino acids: CASSLPGTSGHEQYF. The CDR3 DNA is TGTGCCAGCAGCTTACCCGGGACTAGCGGCCACGAGCAGTACTTC. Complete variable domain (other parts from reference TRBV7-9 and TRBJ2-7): DTGVSQNPRHKITKRGQNVTFRCDPISEHNRLYWYRQTLGQGPEFLTYFQNEAQLEKSRLLSDRFSAERPKGSFSTLEIQRTEQGDSAMYLCASSLPGTSGHEQYFGPGTRLTVT.

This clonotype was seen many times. The DNA of the CDR3 is TGCAGTGCTCTACAGCCTGGAGAGACCCAGTACTTC. This sequence encodes CSALQPGETQYF. The chain employs TRBV20-1 and TRBJ2-5, with unresolved D. Germline lookup yields CDR1 DFQATT and CDR2 SNEGSKA (reference sequence). V lost 5 bases and J 4 bases, leaving 11 bases between the germline ends. CDR3 length: 12 residues.

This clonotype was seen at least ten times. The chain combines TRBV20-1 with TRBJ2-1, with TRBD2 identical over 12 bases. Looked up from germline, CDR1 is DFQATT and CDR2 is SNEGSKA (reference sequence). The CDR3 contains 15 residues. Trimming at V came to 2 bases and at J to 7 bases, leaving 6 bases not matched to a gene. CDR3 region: CSARKLAGGGNEQFF. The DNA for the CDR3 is TGCAGTGCTAGAAAACTAGCGGGGGGAGGGAATGAGCAGTTCTTC.

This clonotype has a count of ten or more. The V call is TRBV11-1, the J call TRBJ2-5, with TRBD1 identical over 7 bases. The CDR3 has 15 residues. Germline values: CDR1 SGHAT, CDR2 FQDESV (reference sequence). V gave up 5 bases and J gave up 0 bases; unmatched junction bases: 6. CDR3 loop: CASSHWGTDQETQYF. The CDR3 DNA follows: TGTGCCAGCAGCCATTGGGGGACAGACCAAGAGACCCAGTACTTC.

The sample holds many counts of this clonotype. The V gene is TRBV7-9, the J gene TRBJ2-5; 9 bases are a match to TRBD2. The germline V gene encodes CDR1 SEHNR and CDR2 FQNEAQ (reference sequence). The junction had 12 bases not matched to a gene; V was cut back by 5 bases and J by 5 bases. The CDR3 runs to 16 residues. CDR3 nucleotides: TGTGCCAGCAGCGCAACTCTTAGCGGGAGTATGGAGACCCAGTACTTC. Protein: CASSATLSGSMETQYF.

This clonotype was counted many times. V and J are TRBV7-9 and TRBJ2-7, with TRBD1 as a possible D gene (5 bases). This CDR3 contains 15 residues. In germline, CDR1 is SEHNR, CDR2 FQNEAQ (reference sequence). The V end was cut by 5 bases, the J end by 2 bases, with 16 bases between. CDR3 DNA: TGTGCCAGCAGCCTAGTCGCCAGGGAACCCTACGAGCAGTACTTC. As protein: CASSLVAREPYEQYF.

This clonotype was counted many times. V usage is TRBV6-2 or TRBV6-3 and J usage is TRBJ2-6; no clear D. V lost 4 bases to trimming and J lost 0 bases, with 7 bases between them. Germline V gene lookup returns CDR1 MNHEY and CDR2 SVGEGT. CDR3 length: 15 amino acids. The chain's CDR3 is CASSSSNSGANVLTF. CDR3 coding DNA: TGTGCCAGCAGTTCGAGCAACTCTGGGGCCAACGTCCTGACTTTC.

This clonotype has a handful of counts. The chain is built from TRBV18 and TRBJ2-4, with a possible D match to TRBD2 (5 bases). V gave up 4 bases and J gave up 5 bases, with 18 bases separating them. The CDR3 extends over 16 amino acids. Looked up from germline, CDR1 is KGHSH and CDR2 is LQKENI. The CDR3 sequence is CASSRAQRAQENIQYF. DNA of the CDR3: TGTGCCAGCTCACGAGCCCAGAGGGCCCAGGAAAACATTCAGTACTTC.

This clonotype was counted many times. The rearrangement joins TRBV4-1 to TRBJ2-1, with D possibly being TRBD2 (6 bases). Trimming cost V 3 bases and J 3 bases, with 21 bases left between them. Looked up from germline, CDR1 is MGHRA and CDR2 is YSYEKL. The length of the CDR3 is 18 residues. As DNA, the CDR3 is TGCGCCAGCAGCCAGAAGGCCGGGAGCGACTATCGCTACAATGAGCAGTTCTTC. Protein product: CASSQKAGSDYRYNEQFF.

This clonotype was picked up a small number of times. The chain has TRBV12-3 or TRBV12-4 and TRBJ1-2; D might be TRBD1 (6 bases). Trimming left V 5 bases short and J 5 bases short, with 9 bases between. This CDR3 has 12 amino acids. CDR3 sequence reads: CASSPTGYGYTF. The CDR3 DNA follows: TGTGCCAGCAGTCCAACAGGGTATGGCTACACCTTC.

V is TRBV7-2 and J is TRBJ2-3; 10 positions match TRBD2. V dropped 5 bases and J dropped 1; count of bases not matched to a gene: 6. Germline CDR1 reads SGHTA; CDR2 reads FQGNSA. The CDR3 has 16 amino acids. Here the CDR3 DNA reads TGTGCCAGCAGCACAACTAGCGGGATTCGCACAGATACGCAGTATTTT. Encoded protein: CASSTTSGIRTDTQYF.

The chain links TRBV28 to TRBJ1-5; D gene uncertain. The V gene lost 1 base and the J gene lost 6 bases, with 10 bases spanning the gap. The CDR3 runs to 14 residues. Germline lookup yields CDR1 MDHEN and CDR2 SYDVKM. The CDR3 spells CASSLLGAGQPQHF. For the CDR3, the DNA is TGTGCCAGCAGTTTATTAGGAGCGGGTCAGCCCCAGCATTTT.

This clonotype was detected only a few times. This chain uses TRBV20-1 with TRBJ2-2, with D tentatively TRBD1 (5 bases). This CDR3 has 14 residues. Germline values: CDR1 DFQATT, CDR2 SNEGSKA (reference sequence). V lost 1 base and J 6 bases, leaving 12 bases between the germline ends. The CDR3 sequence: CSARGPQGPGELFF. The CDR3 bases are TGCAGTGCTAGAGGCCCCCAGGGTCCCGGGGAGCTGTTTTTT.

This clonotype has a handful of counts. The CDR3 coding sequence is TGTGCCAGCTCACCGCAGGGCTCTAGCAATCAGCCCCAGCATTTT. Translated: CASSPQGSSNQPQHF. V usage is TRBV18 and J usage is TRBJ1-5, with D possibly being TRBD1 (5 bases). Germline values: CDR1 KGHSH, CDR2 LQKENI. The CDR3 extends over 15 amino acids. V lost 3 bases to trimming and J lost 0 bases, with 9 bases between them. The variable domain in full, completed from reference TRBV18 and TRBJ1-5, reads NAGVMQNPRHLVRRRGQEARLRCSPMKGHSHVYWYRQLPEEGLKFMVYLQKENIIDESGMPKERFSAEFPKEGPSILRIQQVVRGDSAAYFCASSPQGSSNQPQHFGDGTRLSIL.

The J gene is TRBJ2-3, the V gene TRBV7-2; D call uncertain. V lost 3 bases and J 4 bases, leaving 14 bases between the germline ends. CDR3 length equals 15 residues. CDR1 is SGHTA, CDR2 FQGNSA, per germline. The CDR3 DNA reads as TGTGCCAGCAGCTTTAACCCTAGTACAGCAGATACGCAGTATTTT. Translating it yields CASSFNPSTADTQYF.

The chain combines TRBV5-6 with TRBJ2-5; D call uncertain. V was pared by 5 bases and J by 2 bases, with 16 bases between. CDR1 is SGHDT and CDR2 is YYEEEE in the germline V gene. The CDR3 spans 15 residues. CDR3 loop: CASRMVLSGQETQYF. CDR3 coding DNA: TGTGCCAGCAGGATGGTTTTAAGTGGACAAGAGACCCAGTACTTC.

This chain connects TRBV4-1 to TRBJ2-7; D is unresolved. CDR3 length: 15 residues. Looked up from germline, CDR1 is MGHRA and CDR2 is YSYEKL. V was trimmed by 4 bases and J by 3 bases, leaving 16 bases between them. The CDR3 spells CASSPQTYSGYEQYF. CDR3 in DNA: TGCGCCAGCAGCCCTCAGACCTACTCAGGCTACGAGCAGTACTTC.

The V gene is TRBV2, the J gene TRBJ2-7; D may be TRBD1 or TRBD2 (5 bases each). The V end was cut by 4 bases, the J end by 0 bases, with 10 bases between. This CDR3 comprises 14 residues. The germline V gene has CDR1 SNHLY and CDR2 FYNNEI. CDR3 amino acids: CASSGTGPSYEQYF. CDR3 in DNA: TGTGCCAGCAGTGGCACGGGGCCCTCCTACGAGCAGTACTTC.

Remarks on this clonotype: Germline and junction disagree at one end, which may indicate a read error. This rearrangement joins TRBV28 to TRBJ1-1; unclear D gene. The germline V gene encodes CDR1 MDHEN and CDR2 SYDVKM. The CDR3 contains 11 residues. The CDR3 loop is CASSLEKQTFF. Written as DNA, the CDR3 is TGCGCCAGCAGTTTGGAAAAACAGACTTTCTTT.

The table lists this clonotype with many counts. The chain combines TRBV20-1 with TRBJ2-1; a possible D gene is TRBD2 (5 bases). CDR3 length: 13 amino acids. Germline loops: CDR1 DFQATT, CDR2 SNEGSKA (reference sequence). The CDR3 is CIPISDSYNEQFF. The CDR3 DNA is TGCATACCTATTAGCGACTCCTACAATGAGCAGTTCTTC.

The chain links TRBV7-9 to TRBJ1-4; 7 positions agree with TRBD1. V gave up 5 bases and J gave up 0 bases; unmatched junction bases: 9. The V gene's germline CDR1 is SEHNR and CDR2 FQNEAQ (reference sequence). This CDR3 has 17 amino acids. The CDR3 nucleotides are TGTGCCAGCAGCCCCAGAGGGGGCCTACCAACTAATGAAAAACTGTTTTTT. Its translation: CASSPRGGLPTNEKLFF.